The following is a TCR beta chain sequence with its context. These data come from a study of blood T cell repertoires in COVID-19. Overall study context: COVID-19 samples from acute and convalescent phases originated in the United States, Italy and Spain. PBMCs, B-cell-depleted T cells, or T cells provided the cDNA or gDNA that made up the material.

As originally analysed: Reference gene primers were amplified, and this amplification served to estimate nucleated cell counts. Only in-frame clones appear in the TCRdb table, and some are missing; sequencing was by immunoSEQ multiplex PCR. The DNA was the basis for D and trimming; V, J and clone size are from that table. The table lists 85,000 to 100,000 clones, 90% of them singletons. The CDR3 spans 14 residues. The V gene lost 7 bases and the J gene lost 6 bases, with 15 bases spanning the gap. Germline V CDR1 and CDR2: MRHNA, SNTAGT. The chain has TRBV6-4 and TRBJ2-2; D is unclear. The sequence came from a man between 60 and 75 years old with acute or convalescent COVID-19. The sample taken for sequencing was peripheral blood. As DNA, the CDR3 is TGTGCCAGCAAGTATATGGCCGATTCCGGGGAGCTGTTTTTT. Translated: CASKYMADSGELFF.